A single sample gave rise to the 7 T cell receptor beta chains below, sequenced in a study of early stage breast cancer tumors. Produced via immunoSEQ multiplex PCR; TCRdb's table is partial and in-frame only. Of fewer than 30,000 clones listed, about 80% were seen once; the top ten hold approximately 12%. Sequencing used blood. These receptors came from a person between 60 and 69 years old with breast cancer.

The rearrangement links TRBV6-5 to TRBJ2-7; D is unclear. The CDR3 covers 14 residues. The germline V gene has CDR1 MNHEY and CDR2 SVGAGI. Trimming cost V 2 bases and J 6 bases, with 14 bases left between them. Written as DNA, the CDR3 is TGTGCCAGCAGTTACGGATTCGCGGATGGCGAGCAGTACTTC. Amino acid sequence: CASSYGFADGEQYF.

A single count supports this clone. In DNA, the CDR3 is TGTGCCAGTAGCTTAGCGGGGCTCACCGGGGAGCTGTTTTTT. This sequence encodes CASSLAGLTGELFF. The chain uses TRBV19 and TRBJ2-2; TRBD2 matches 8 bases. The CDR3 totals 14 residues. Germline CDR1 reads LNHDA; CDR2 reads SQIVND (reference sequence). V gave up 6 bases and J gave up 4 bases; unmatched junction bases: 4.

The V call is TRBV19, the J call TRBJ2-7; D gene ambiguous. The CDR3 length is 15 residues. With 0 bases removed from V and 2 bases from J, the gap between germline ends came to 11 bases. Germline loops: CDR1 LNHDA, CDR2 SQIVND (reference sequence). Written as DNA, the CDR3 is TGTGCCAGTAGTATAGATGGCAGAAATCCCTACGAGCAGTACTTC. Protein sequence: CASSIDGRNPYEQYF.

This chain uses TRBV27 with TRBJ1-1; D remains unclear. Germline V gives CDR1 MNHEY, CDR2 SMNVEV (reference sequence). This CDR3 is built from 14 residues. The V gene lost 2 bases and the J gene lost 6 bases, with 13 bases spanning the gap. The CDR3 spells CASSLTDFGAEAFF. The CDR3 region has the DNA TGTGCCAGCAGTTTAACCGACTTCGGCGCTGAAGCTTTCTTT.

This clone has a handful of counts. The chain joins TRBV18 to TRBJ2-7; 11 bases fit TRBD1. Germline V gene sequence: CDR1 KGHSH, CDR2 LQKENI. The CDR3 covers 16 residues. J gave up 2 bases and V 3 bases, and 6 bases lay outside the gene matches. CDR3 bases: TGTGCCAGCTCACCGGAGGGACAGGGGGTCCCCTACGAGCAGTACTTC. Protein product: CASSPEGQGVPYEQYF.

This clone was observed a handful of times. The same CDR3 is also encoded by other DNA sequences in this sample. The V and J genes are TRBV18 and TRBJ2-3, with D unclear. Trimming took off 0 bases at V and 3 bases at J, with 4 bases between the two ends. This CDR3 is 13 amino acids long. Per germline, CDR1 KGHSH and CDR2 LQKENI. The CDR3 here is CASSPPSTDTQYF. The CDR3 nucleotides are TGTGCCAGCTCACCACCGAGTACAGATACGCAGTATTTT. Full variable domain (missing parts from reference TRBV18 and TRBJ2-3): NAGVMQNPRHLVRRRGQEARLRCSPMKGHSHVYWYRQLPEEGLKFMVYLQKENIIDESGMPKERFSAEFPKEGPSILRIQQVVRGDSAAYFCASSPPSTDTQYFGPGTRLTVL.

The chain carries TRBV14 and TRBJ1-2; TRBD1 matches 7 bases. Germline CDR1 and CDR2: SGHDN and FVKESK. V shed 1 base, J shed 13 bases, and the junction held 9 bases outside the gene matches. The length of the CDR3 is 13 residues. This chain's CDR3 is CASSQGGTVTLTF. CDR3 coding DNA: TGTGCCAGCAGCCAAGGTGGGACAGTCACCCTCACCTTC.